The following is a TCR beta chain sequence with its context. The data belong to a study of blood T cell repertoires in COVID-19. Study-level background: The United States, Italy and Spain were the sources of the acute and convalescent COVID-19 samples. T cells, B-cell-depleted T cells, or PBMCs provided the cDNA or gDNA that served as material.

Authors' analysis steps: By means of reference gene primer amplification, nucleated cell counts were estimated. Assay used: immunoSEQ multiplex PCR; TCRdb lists only in-frame clones, some missing. V and J calls and clone size are copied from that table; D and trimming were computed from the DNA. Of 150,000 to 200,000 clones listed, around nine tenths are singletons. The CDR3 is 16 residues long. The germline V gene has CDR1 SEHNR and CDR2 FQNEAQ (reference sequence). V lost 5 bases, J lost 0 bases, and 7 bases stayed unmatched. The chain uses TRBV7-9 and TRBJ1-3; TRBD1 matches at 7 bases. The sequence was collected from a man aged 70-80 years with acute or convalescent COVID-19. The specimen was peripheral blood. CDR3 in amino acids: CASSHAGGLSGNTIYF. In DNA form, the CDR3 reads TGTGCCAGCAGCCACGCAGGGGGGCTCTCTGGAAACACCATATATTTT.